This T cell receptor (beta chain) was profiled in a study of control samples from healthy donors and cancer patients. V dropped 6 bases and J dropped 4 bases, with 12 bases sitting between them. Per germline, CDR1 SQVTM and CDR2 ANQGSEA. The CDR3 contains 12 residues. Libraries were prepared by immunoSEQ multiplex PCR; TCRdb keeps only in-frame clonotypes and omits some of them. The table includes about 190,000 clones, roughly nine tenths detected once. This TCR derives from a young man in good health. Sequenced material: blood. The genes are TRBV29-1 and TRBJ1-1, with D unclear. As DNA, the CDR3 is TGCAGCGTAACGGGCCACTCCACTGAAGCTTTCTTT. Translated, it gives CSVTGHSTEAFF.